The source of this TCR beta chain is a study of T cells in narcolepsy. Some clones are missing from TCRdb's copy, which holds only in-frame ones; the method was immunoSEQ multiplex PCR. The sample consists of roughly 30,000 clones, under 85% of them appearing once. The length of the CDR3 is 14 residues. With 3 bases removed from V and 2 bases from J, the gap between germline ends came to 9 bases. CDR1 and CDR2 (germline): MDHEN, SYDVKM. Turning to this clone: The target antigen is unknown.

Study-wide findings and caveats: HCRT-specific and TRIB2-specific autoreactive clonotypes appeared among same-patient CSF and blood CD4+ clonotypes. No autoreactive T cell clone sequences appeared in some memory CD4+ repertoires.

The sequenced material came from memory (CD45RA-) CD4+ T cells from blood. The chain recombines TRBV28 with TRBJ2-3; D is uncertain. The origin of this receptor is a human donor in good health. DNA for the CDR3: TGTGCCAGCAGTTTCCCGCCCCTCACAGATACGCAGTATTTT. This gives the protein CASSFPPLTDTQYF.